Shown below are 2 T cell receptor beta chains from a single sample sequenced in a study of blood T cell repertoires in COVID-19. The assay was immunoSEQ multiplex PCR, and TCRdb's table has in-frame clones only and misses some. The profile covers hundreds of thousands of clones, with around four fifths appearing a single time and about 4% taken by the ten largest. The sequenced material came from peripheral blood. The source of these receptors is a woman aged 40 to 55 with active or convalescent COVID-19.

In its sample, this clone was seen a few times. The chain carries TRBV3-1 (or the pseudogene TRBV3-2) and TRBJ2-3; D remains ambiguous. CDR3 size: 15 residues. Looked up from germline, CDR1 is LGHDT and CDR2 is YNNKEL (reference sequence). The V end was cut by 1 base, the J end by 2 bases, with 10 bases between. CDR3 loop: CASSQGNLDTDTQYF. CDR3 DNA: TGTGCCAGCAGCCAAGGGAACCTAGACACAGATACGCAGTATTTT.

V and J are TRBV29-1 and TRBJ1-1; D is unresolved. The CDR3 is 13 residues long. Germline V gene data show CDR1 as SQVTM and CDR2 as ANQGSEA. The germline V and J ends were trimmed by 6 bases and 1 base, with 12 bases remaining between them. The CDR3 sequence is CSVAMGGNTEAFF. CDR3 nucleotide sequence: TGCAGCGTGGCAATGGGAGGGAACACTGAAGCTTTCTTT.